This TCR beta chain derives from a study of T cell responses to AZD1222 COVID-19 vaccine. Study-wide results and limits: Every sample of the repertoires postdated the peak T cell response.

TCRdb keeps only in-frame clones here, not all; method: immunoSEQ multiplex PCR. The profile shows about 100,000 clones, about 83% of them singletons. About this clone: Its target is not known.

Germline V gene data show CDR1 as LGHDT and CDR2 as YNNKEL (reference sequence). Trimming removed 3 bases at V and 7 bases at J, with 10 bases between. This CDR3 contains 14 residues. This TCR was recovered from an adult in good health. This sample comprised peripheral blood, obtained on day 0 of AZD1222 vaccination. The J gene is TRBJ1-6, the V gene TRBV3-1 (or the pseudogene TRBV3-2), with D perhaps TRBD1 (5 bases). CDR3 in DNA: TGTGCCAGCAGCCAGGGCAGGGCGAATTCACCCCTCCACTTT. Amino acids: CASSQGRANSPLHF.